Below are 21 T cell receptor beta chains sequenced from a single sample in a study of PD-1 blockade in classical Hodgkin lymphoma. Here immunoSEQ multiplex PCR was the method, and the copy in TCRdb shows in-frame clones only, minus some. The sample carries 45,000 or so clones, over 70% recorded once. All the patients suffered relapse after autologous stem cell transplantation, and brentuximab vedotin exposure differed. The sample consisted of peripheral blood mononuclear cells (PBMCs), taken at baseline. Receptors were obtained from a human donor with classical Hodgkin lymphoma.

The gene calls are TRBV7-3 and TRBJ2-6; 9 bases map to TRBD2. V was clipped by 2 bases and J by 4 bases; unmatched bases: 3. Germline CDR1 SGHTA, CDR2 FQGTGA. The CDR3 length is 16 residues. The chain's CDR3 is CASSLLAGLGANVLTF. The CDR3 coding sequence is TGTGCCAGCAGCTTACTAGCGGGGCTCGGGGCCAACGTCCTGACTTTC. The entire variable domain, with the rest obtained from reference TRBV7-3 and TRBJ2-6, is as follows: GAGVSQTPSNKVTEKGKYVELRCDPISGHTALYWYRQSLGQGPEFLIYFQGTGAADDSGLPNDRFFAVRPEGSVSTLKIQRTERGDSAVYLCASSLLAGLGANVLTFGAGSRLTVL.

This clone has only a few counts. The V gene is TRBV7-8, the J gene TRBJ2-5; unclear D gene. V was shortened by 5 bases and J by 5 bases, with 12 bases between the two germline ends. CDR1 and CDR2 from the germline V gene are SGHVS and FQNEAQ. The CDR3 loop spans 13 amino acids. The CDR3 is CASSQDGEETQYF. The CDR3 DNA follows: TGTGCCAGCAGCCAGGATGGTGAGGAGACCCAGTACTTC. The whole variable domain, remainder taken from reference TRBV7-8 and TRBJ2-5, is GAGVSQSPRYKVAKRGQDVALRCDPISGHVSLFWYQQALGQGPEFLTYFQNEAQLDKSGLPSDRFFAERPEGSVSTLKIQRTQQEDSAVYLCASSQDGEETQYFGPGTRLLVL.

The J gene is TRBJ2-3, the V gene TRBV10-1; 7 bases agree with TRBD2. The V segment lost 8 bases and the J segment 3 bases; nucleotides outside the gene matches: 8. The CDR3 covers 14 residues. Germline V gene sequence: CDR1 WNHNN, CDR2 SYGVQD (reference sequence). The CDR3 nucleotides are TGCGCCAGCTCCGAGCGGGGTCTAACAGATACGCAGTATTTT. It yields the protein CASSERGLTDTQYF.

The V and J genes are TRBV9 and TRBJ2-1; D ambiguous. V dropped 0 bases and J dropped 6 bases, with 13 bases sitting between them. Germline V gene sequence: CDR1 SGDLS, CDR2 YYNGEE. This CDR3 is built from 15 residues. The CDR3 nucleotides read TGTGCCAGCAGCGTAGCCCCTACGAATTCCAATGAGCAGTTCTTC. It specifies CASSVAPTNSNEQFF.

The chain combines TRBV5-1 with TRBJ2-7; 9 bases agree with TRBD2. The CDR3 contains 16 residues. Germline V lookup: CDR1 SGHRS, CDR2 YFSETQ. The junction had 15 bases not matched to a gene; V was cut back by 7 bases and J by 4 bases. The CDR3 sequence is CASFPDSGGTLYEQYF. For the CDR3, the DNA is TGCGCCAGCTTTCCCGACAGCGGGGGGACCCTATACGAGCAGTACTTC.

The chain has TRBV10-3 and TRBJ1-6; a possible D gene is TRBD1 (6 bases). The V gene lost 0 bases and the J gene lost 0 bases, with 9 bases spanning the gap. From germline, CDR1 is ENHRY and CDR2 SYGVKD. The CDR3 is 17 amino acids. The CDR3 DNA follows: TGTGCCATCAGTGAGTCGACAGGTCCCTCCTATAATTCACCCCTCCACTTT. Its protein product is CAISESTGPSYNSPLHF.

V and J are TRBV9 and TRBJ2-7; no reliable D call. The CDR3 extends over 12 amino acids. Germline V gene sequence: CDR1 SGDLS, CDR2 YYNGEE. The ends were cut back, 4 bases at V and 1 base at J, with 6 bases in the middle. The DNA for the CDR3 is TGTGCCAGCAGCCCTAATTCCTACGAGCAGTACTTC. This sequence encodes CASSPNSYEQYF.

This sequence joins TRBV19 and TRBJ1-2; D is unresolved. Trimming pared 6 bases from V and 7 bases from J, leaving 18 bases between. Germline V gene data show CDR1 as LNHDA and CDR2 as SQIVND (reference sequence). The CDR3 is 14 amino acids. The CDR3 coding sequence is TGTGCCAGTAGACCTCCCCAGGCTTTTTTTGGCTACACCTTC. Encoded protein: CASRPPQAFFGYTF. The full variable domain, in which reference TRBV19 and TRBJ1-2 provide the parts outside the CDR3, is DGGITQSPKYLFRKEGQNVTLSCEQNLNHDAMYWYRQDPGQGLRLIYYSQIVNDFQKGDIAEGYSVSREKKESFPLTVTSAQKNPTAFYLCASRPPQAFFGYTFGSGTRLTVV.

The V call is TRBV2, the J call TRBJ2-5; D perhaps matches TRBD1 (6 bases). Germline lookup yields CDR1 SNHLY and CDR2 FYNNEI. The CDR3 length is 13 residues. Trimming removed 5 bases from V and 5 bases from J, with 12 bases in between. CDR3 coding DNA: TGTGCCAGCAGTACAGGGCTGGTGGAGACCCAGTACTTC. Translated, it gives CASSTGLVETQYF. Using reference TRBV2 and TRBJ2-5 for the parts outside the CDR3, the full variable domain is EPEVTQTPSHQVTQMGQEVILRCVPISNHLYFYWYRQILGQKVEFLVSFYNNEISEKSEIFDDQFSVERPDGSNFTLKIRSTKLEDSAMYFCASSTGLVETQYFGPGTRLLVL.

The chain joins TRBV27 to TRBJ2-5; 14 bases line up with TRBD2. The V gene's germline CDR1 is MNHEY and CDR2 SMNVEV (reference sequence). The length of the CDR3 is 16 residues. With V trimmed by 4 bases and J by 5 bases, 6 bases remained unmatched. For the CDR3, the DNA is TGTGCCAGCAGTTCTAGACTAGCGGGAGGGCCGGAGACCCAGTACTTC. This codes for CASSSRLAGGPETQYF.

V and J are TRBV25-1 and TRBJ2-5; 12 nucleotides agree with TRBD1. The germline gives CDR1 MGHDK, CDR2 SYGVNS. This CDR3 comprises 17 residues. The V and J ends lost 3 bases and 5 bases, in that order; junction bases with no gene match: 10. Written as DNA, the CDR3 is TGTGCCAGCAGTGACGCCGGGACAGGGGGCTTGGGGGAGACCCAGTACTTC. It encodes CASSDAGTGGLGETQYF.

The chain joins TRBV5-1 to TRBJ1-1; D unresolved. Germline CDR1 SGHRS, CDR2 YFSETQ. This CDR3 comprises 14 residues. V was trimmed by 2 bases and J by 3 bases, leaving 11 bases between them. The CDR3, as DNA: TGCGCCAGCAGCTTTTCCCTAGGTGACACTGAAGCTTTCTTT. Its protein product is CASSFSLGDTEAFF.

The V call is TRBV11-2, the J call TRBJ1-4; D remains ambiguous. The germline V gene encodes CDR1 SGHAT and CDR2 FQNNGV. CDR3 length equals 15 residues. V gave up 2 bases and J gave up 5 bases, with 12 bases separating them. The CDR3 coding sequence is TGTGCCAGCAGCTTATCTGCTGGATGGAATGAAAAACTGTTTTTT. Translating it yields CASSLSAGWNEKLFF.

Comment on this clone: The sample holds other DNA sequences that translate to the same CDR3. The DNA for the CDR3 is TGTGCCAGTAGCATAAATCCGCAGGGGGCCCCGTACTTC. This gives the protein CASSINPQGAPYF. The chain joins TRBV7-6 to TRBJ2-7; TRBD1 agrees at 8 bases. The V gene end was trimmed by 9 bases and the J gene end by 12 bases; junction bases not matched to a gene: 16. In germline, CDR1 is SGHVS, CDR2 FNYEAQ. The CDR3 is 13 amino acids.

The rearrangement links TRBV6-4 to TRBJ2-1; the match to TRBD2 covers 10 bases. The CDR3 covers 16 residues. Germline trimming cut 0 bases from V and 3 bases from J; bases unmatched to any gene: 2. Germline V CDR1 and CDR2: MRHNA, SNTAGT. The CDR3, as DNA: TGTGCCAGCAGTGACTCGGCTAGCGGGGGCTACAATGAGCAGTTCTTC. Its translation: CASSDSASGGYNEQFF.

The chain links TRBV12-5 to TRBJ2-3; no clear D. V was trimmed by 3 bases and J by 5 bases, leaving 3 bases between them. The CDR3 covers 11 residues. Looked up from germline, CDR1 is LGHNT and CDR2 is FRNRAP. CDR3 amino acids: CASGFGDTQYF. The CDR3 bases are TGTGCTAGTGGTTTCGGAGATACGCAGTATTTT.

This clone appeared once. The V and J genes are TRBV5-6 and TRBJ2-3, with TRBD1 identical over 9 bases. CDR1 and CDR2 from the germline V gene are SGHDT and YYEEEE. This CDR3 has 14 residues. The V gene end was trimmed by 3 bases and the J gene end by 6 bases; junction bases not matched to a gene: 5. For the CDR3, the DNA is TGTGCCAGCAGCTGGGACAGGGCGGGCGATACGCAGTATTTT. It yields the protein CASSWDRAGDTQYF.

The rearrangement links TRBV6-1 to TRBJ2-7, with unresolved D. This CDR3 has 13 residues. CDR1 is MNHNS, CDR2 SASEGT, per germline. The V gene lost 5 bases and the J gene lost 5 bases, with 13 bases spanning the gap. The CDR3 loop is CASSFAVVHEQYF. In DNA, the CDR3 is TGTGCCAGCAGTTTTGCGGTCGTGCACGAGCAGTACTTC.

The genes are TRBV10-2 and TRBJ1-2, with D unresolved. Germline values: CDR1 WSHSY, CDR2 SAAADI. There are 15 residues in the CDR3. Deletions cut 2 bases from V and 4 bases from J, with 14 bases between. CDR3 loop: CASSEGPYSSYGYTF. In DNA, the CDR3 is TGCGCCAGCAGTGAGGGTCCCTACAGTAGCTATGGCTACACCTTC.

The chain joins TRBV5-1 to TRBJ2-7, with 7 positions matching TRBD2. From germline, CDR1 is SGHRS and CDR2 YFSETQ. The V and J ends lost 5 bases and 1 base, in that order; junction bases with no gene match: 9. This CDR3 comprises 15 residues. The CDR3 spells CASSLRTGGSYEQYF. The CDR3 DNA reads TGCGCCAGCAGTCTGAGGACGGGGGGTTCCTACGAGCAGTACTTC.

The rearrangement links TRBV6-1 to TRBJ1-2, with a weak D call TRBD1 (6 bases). V lost 0 bases, J lost 5 bases, and 10 bases lay in between. Germline CDR1 MNHNS, CDR2 SASEGT. The CDR3 covers 14 residues. The CDR3 DNA is TGTGCCAGCAGTGAAGCGCATACAGGGTATGGCTACACCTTC. Its protein product is CASSEAHTGYGYTF.